This TCR beta chain was recovered during a study of blood T cell repertoires in COVID-19. Study details: From T cells, B-cell-depleted T cells, or PBMCs came the material, which was cDNA or gDNA.

V was clipped by 0 bases and J by 1 base; unmatched bases: 3. Per germline, CDR1 SGDLS and CDR2 YYNGEE. The CDR3 runs 16 residues. In the study's own analysis: Estimates of nucleated cell counts were drawn from the amplification of reference gene primers. Using immunoSEQ multiplex PCR, the repertoire was profiled, and TCRdb retains in-frame clones only, with some absent. That table furnishes V, J and clone size, whereas the DNA furnished D and trimming. The sample holds under 150,000 clones, 81% seen once. The chain couples TRBV9 to TRBJ2-3, with 9 bases fitting TRBD2. The receptor's source is a man aged 50 to 59 with acute or convalescent COVID-19. The sequenced material came from peripheral blood. DNA for the CDR3: TGTGCCAGCAGCGTAGACCCTAGCGGGGGCACAGATACGCAGTATTTT. Translating it yields CASSVDPSGGTDTQYF.